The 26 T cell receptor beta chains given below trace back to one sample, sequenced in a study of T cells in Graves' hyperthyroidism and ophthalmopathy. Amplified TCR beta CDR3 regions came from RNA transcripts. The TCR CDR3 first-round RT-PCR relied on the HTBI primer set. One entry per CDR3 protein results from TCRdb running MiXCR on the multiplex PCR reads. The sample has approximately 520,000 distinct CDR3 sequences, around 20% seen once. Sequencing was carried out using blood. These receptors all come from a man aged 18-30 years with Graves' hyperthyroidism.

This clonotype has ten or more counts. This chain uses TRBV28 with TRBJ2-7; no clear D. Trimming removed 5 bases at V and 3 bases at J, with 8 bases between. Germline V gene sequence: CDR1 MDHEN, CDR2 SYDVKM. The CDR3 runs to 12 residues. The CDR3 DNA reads TGTGCCAGCAGTAACTGGGGCTACGAGCAGTACTTC. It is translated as CASSNWGYEQYF.

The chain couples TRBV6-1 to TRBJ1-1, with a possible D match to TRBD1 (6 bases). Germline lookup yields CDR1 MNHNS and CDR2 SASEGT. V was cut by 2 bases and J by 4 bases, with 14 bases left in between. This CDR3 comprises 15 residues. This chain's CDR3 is CASSERYRVATEAFF. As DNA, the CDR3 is TGTGCCAGCAGTGAAAGATACAGGGTGGCCACTGAAGCTTTCTTT.

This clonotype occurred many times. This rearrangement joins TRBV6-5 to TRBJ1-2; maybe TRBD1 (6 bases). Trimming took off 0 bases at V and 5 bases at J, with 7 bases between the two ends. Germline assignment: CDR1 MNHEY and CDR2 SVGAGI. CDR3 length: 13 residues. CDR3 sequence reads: CASSYSDSYGYTF. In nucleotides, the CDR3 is TGTGCCAGCAGTTACTCGGACAGTTATGGCTACACCTTC.

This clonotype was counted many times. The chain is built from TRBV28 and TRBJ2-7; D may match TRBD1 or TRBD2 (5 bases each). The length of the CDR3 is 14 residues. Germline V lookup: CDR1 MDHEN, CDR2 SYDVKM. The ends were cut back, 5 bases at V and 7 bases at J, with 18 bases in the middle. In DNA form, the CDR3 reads TGTGCCAGCAGTATCGTCTCAGGGTCGGGGGAGCAGTACTTC. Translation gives CASSIVSGSGEQYF. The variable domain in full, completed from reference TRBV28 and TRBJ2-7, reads DVKVTQSSRYLVKRTGEKVFLECVQDMDHENMFWYRQDPGLGLRLIYFSYDVKMKEKGDIPEGYSVSREKKERFSLILESASTNQTSMYLCASSIVSGSGEQYFGPGTRLTVT.

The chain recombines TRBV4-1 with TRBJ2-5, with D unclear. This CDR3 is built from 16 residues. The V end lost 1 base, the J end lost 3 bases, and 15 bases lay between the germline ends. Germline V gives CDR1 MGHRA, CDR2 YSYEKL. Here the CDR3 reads CASSQVGWGREETQYF. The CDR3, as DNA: TGCGCCAGCAGCCAAGTTGGGTGGGGAAGGGAAGAGACCCAGTACTTC.

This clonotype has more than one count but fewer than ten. CDR3 region: CASSQEIKNYGYTF. The CDR3, as DNA: TGTGCCAGCAGCCAAGAGATCAAGAACTATGGCTACACCTTC. V and J are TRBV3-1 and TRBJ1-2, with unresolved D. Per germline, CDR1 LGHDT and CDR2 YNNKEL (reference sequence). The CDR3 length is 14 residues. V was clipped by 0 bases and J by 2 bases, with 7 bases between them.

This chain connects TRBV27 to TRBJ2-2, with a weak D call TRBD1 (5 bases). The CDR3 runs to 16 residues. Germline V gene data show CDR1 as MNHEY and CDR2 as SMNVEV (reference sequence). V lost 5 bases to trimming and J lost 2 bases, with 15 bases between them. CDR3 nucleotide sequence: TGTGCCAGCAGTCGACGGACACTCACAAACACCGGGGAGCTGTTTTTT. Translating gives CASSRRTLTNTGELFF.

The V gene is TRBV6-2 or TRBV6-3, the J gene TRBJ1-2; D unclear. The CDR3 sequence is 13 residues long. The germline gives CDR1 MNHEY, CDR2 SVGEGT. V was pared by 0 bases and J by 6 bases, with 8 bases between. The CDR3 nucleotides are TGTGCCAGCAGTTACTCGAGGAAAGATGGCTACACCTTC. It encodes CASSYSRKDGYTF.

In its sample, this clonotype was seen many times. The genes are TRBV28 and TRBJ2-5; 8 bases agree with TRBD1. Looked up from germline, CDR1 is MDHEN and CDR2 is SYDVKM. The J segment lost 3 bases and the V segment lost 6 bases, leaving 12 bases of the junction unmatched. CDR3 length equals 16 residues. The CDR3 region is CASSLGLRGPEETQYF. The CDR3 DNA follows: TGTGCCAGCAGCTTAGGCCTCAGGGGGCCGGAAGAGACCCAGTACTTC.

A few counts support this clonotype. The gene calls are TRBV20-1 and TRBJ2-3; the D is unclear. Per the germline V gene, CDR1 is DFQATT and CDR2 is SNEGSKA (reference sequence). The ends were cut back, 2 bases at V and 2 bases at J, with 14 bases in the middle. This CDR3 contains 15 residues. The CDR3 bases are TGCAGTGCTAGACCCCTTCTACCTGACACAGATACGCAGTATTTT. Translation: CSARPLLPDTDTQYF.

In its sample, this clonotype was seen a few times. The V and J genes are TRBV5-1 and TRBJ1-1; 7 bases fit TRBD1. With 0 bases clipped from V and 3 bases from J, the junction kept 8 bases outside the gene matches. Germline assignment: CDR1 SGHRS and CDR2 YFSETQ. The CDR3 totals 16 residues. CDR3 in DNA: TGCGCCAGCAGCTTGGACAGGGGTTATGTTTACACTGAAGCTTTCTTT. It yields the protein CASSLDRGYVYTEAFF.

CDR3 nucleotides: TGTGCCAGCAGCGATAGCGGGAGGGCCGAAGAGACCCAGTACTTC. It codes for CASSDSGRAEETQYF. J is TRBJ2-5 and V is TRBV7-8, with 11 bases that match TRBD2. V was clipped by 5 bases and J by 3 bases; unmatched bases: 5. CDR1 and CDR2 (germline): SGHVS, FQNEAQ. The CDR3 covers 15 residues. The full variable domain, in which reference TRBV7-8 and TRBJ2-5 provide the parts outside the CDR3, is GAGVSQSPRYKVAKRGQDVALRCDPISGHVSLFWYQQALGQGPEFLTYFQNEAQLDKSGLPSDRFFAERPEGSVSTLKIQRTQQEDSAVYLCASSDSGRAEETQYFGPGTRLLVL.

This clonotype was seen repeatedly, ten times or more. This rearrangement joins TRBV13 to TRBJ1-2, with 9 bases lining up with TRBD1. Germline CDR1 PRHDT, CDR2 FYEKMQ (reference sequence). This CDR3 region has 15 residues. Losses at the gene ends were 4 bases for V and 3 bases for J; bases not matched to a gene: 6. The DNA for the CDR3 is TGTGCCAGCAGCTCCCCGGGACAGGGACACTATGGCTACACCTTC. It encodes CASSSPGQGHYGYTF. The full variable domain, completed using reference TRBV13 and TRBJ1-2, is AAGVIQSPRHLIKEKRETATLKCYPIPRHDTVYWYQQGPGQDPQFLISFYEKMQSDKGSIPDRFSAQQFSDYHSELNMSSLELGDSALYFCASSSPGQGHYGYTFGSGTRLTVV.

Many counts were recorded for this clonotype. The CDR3 protein is CASRGRGYTEAFF. The CDR3 bases are TGCGCCAGCAGGGGGAGAGGGTACACTGAAGCTTTCTTT. The chain recombines TRBV10-2 with TRBJ1-1, with no clear D. Trimming took off 6 bases at V and 3 bases at J, with 11 bases between the two ends. The CDR3 sequence is 13 residues long. Germline assignment: CDR1 WSHSY and CDR2 SAAADI.

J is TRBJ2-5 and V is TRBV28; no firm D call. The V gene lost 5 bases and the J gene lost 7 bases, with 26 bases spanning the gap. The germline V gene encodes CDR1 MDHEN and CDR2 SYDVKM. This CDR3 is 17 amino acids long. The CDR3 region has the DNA TGTGCCAGCAGTCGACGAAACGACGGCCGCCGTCATTCGACCCAGTACTTC. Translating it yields CASSRRNDGRRHSTQYF.

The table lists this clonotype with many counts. CDR3 residues: CASSPPGAHEQYF. CDR3 coding DNA: TGTGCCAGCTCACCTCCGGGGGCCCACGAGCAGTACTTC. The rearrangement uses TRBV18 and TRBJ2-7; D possibly matches TRBD1 or TRBD2 (6 bases each). This CDR3 contains 13 residues. Germline V gives CDR1 KGHSH, CDR2 LQKENI. Trimming stripped 3 bases from V and 5 bases from J, with 11 bases between.

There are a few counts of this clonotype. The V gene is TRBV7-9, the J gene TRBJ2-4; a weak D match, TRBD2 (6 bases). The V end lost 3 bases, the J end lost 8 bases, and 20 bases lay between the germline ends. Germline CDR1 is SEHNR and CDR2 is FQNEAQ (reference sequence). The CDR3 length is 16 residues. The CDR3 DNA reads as TGTGCCAGCAGCTTCGACCGACTCCGTAGGGAGGACATTCAGTACTTC. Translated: CASSFDRLRREDIQYF. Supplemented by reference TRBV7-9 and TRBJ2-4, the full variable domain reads DTGVSQNPRHKITKRGQNVTFRCDPISEHNRLYWYRQTLGQGPEFLTYFQNEAQLEKSRLLSDRFSAERPKGSFSTLEIQRTEQGDSAMYLCASSFDRLRREDIQYFGAGTRLSVL.

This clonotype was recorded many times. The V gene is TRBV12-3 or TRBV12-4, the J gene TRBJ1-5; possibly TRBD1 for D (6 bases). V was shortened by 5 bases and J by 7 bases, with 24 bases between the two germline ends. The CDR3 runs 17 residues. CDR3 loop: CASSPSLGRGEEQPQHF. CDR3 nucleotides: TGTGCCAGCAGTCCCAGTCTCGGCAGGGGCGAAGAACAGCCCCAGCATTTT.

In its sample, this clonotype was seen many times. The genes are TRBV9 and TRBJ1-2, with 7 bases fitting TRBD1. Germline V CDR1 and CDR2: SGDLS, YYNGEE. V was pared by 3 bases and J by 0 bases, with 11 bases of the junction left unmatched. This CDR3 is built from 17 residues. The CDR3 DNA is TGTGCCAGCAGCGCCGGGACTCAGGGGGGAGCTAACTATGGCTACACCTTC. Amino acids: CASSAGTQGGANYGYTF.

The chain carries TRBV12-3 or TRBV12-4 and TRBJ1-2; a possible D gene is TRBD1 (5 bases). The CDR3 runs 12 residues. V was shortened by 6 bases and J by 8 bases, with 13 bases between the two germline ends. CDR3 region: CASRERWGGYTF. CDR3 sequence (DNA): TGTGCCAGCAGAGAGCGATGGGGCGGCTACACCTTC.

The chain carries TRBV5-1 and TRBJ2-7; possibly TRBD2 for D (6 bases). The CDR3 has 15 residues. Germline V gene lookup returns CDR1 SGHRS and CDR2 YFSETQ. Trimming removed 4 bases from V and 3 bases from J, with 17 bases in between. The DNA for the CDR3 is TGCGCCAGCAGCGAGGGACTCGGCGGGATCTACGAGCAGTACTTC. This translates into CASSEGLGGIYEQYF.

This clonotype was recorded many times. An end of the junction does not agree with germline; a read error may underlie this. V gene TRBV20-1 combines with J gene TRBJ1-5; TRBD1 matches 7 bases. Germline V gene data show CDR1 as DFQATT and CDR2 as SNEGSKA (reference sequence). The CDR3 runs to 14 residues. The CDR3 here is CSTRSDRVDQPQHF. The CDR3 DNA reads TGCAGTACTAGATCTGACAGGGTAGATCAGCCCCAGCATTTT.

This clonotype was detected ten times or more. The CDR3 sequence: CATSRDRGGLFGEQYF. In DNA, the CDR3 is TGTGCCACCAGCAGAGATCGGGGGGGACTGTTCGGCGAGCAGTACTTC. V gene TRBV15 combines with J gene TRBJ2-7; 8 bases agree with TRBD2. This CDR3 has 16 residues. V was pared by 0 bases and J by 6 bases, with 10 bases of the junction left unmatched. Germline V gene data show CDR1 as LNHNV and CDR2 as YYDKDF (reference sequence).

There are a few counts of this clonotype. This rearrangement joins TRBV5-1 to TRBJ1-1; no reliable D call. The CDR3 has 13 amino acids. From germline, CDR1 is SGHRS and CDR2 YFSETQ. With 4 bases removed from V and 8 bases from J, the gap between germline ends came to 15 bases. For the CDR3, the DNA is TGCGCCAGCAGCGATAGGGTCAGCCCAGAAGCTTTCTTT. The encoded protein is CASSDRVSPEAFF.

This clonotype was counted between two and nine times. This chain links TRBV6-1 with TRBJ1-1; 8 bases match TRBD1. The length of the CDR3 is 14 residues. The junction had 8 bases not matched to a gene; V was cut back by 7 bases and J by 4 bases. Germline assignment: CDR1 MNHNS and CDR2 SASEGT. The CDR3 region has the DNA TGTGCCAGCATCGCAGGACAGGGCAGCACTGAAGCTTTCTTT. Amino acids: CASIAGQGSTEAFF.

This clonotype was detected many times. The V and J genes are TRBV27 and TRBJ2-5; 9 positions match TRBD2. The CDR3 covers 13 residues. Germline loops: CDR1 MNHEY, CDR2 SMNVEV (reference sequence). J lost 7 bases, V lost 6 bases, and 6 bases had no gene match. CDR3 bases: TGTGCCAGCAGAGCGGGGGGAGGAGCGACCCAGTACTTC. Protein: CASRAGGGATQYF.